A single sample is the source of the 2 T cell receptor beta chains below, sequenced in a study of siplizumab effects on memory and regulatory T cells. Data came from immunoSEQ multiplex PCR; TCRdb stores just in-frame clones and leaves some out. The data contain approximately 100,000 clones, roughly 94% of them singletons. Sequencing was performed on Tregs sorted from blood. These receptors were obtained from a human donor in good health.

This sequence joins TRBV2 and TRBJ1-5; D may be TRBD1 (5 bases). Looked up from germline, CDR1 is SNHLY and CDR2 is FYNNEI. The germline V and J ends were trimmed by 4 bases and 6 bases, with 31 bases remaining between them. CDR3 size: 20 residues. The CDR3 coding sequence is TGTGCCAGCAGTGTTACCCAACCCCAGCAGGGCATGGCTTCTCGTCAGCCCCAGCATTTT. Amino acids: CASSVTQPQQGMASRQPQHF.

The genes are TRBV5-4 and TRBJ1-1, with D possibly TRBD1 on 5 matching bases. Germline CDR1 reads SGHNT; CDR2 reads YYREEE (reference sequence). The CDR3 runs 14 residues. V was clipped by 4 bases and J by 1 base, with 11 bases between them. The CDR3 reads CASSPDRRNTEAFF. DNA of the CDR3: TGTGCCAGCAGCCCCGACAGAAGGAACACTGAAGCTTTCTTT.